This T cell receptor (beta chain) was observed in a study of early T cells in non-severe SARS-CoV-2 infection (dated by TCRdb to about 2021). As for the study more broadly: Because TCR sequencing relied on bulk RNA taken from unsorted whole blood, pairing of alpha and beta chains was not possible. The investigation overall reported the following: VDJdb matching was skewed toward anti-spike CD8 responses and likely underestimated virus-specific expansions, missing private and CD4 specificities.

On this clonotype itself: Its antigen specificity is not known. Base qualities were left out, and no much larger clone turns up one base away.

Set within a cohort of healthcare workers in London, UK, this nested case-control study involved weekly PCR testing of nasopharyngeal swabs along with blood sampling. Healthcare workers were enrolled in the week of the UK lockdown, from 23 to 31 March 2020, and were followed every week for up to roughly 15 weeks. Library preparation used 5' RACE. Sequencing instrument: NextSeq 500. Unique molecular identifiers were attached to individual cDNA molecules in the TCR library protocol so that sequencing error and PCR bias could be corrected. Both TCR alpha and beta chains were sequenced, and tight co-correlation was observed between alpha and beta sequence abundances in each sample. Per the authors' processing: V gene, J gene and CDR3 annotation of TCR sequences was performed with Decombinator V4. Expanded TCRs were defined as changing significantly between any two time points under a Poisson model with p below 0.0001. TCR abundances were normalised to the total number of TCRs sequenced per sample and were expressed as counts per million. TRAV1-2 paired with TRAJ12, TRAJ20 or TRAJ33 defined MAIT TCRs, while TRAV10 paired with TRAJ18 defined iNKT TCRs. VDJdb, accessed 1 November 2021, was searched for CMV, EBV and SARS-CoV-2 annotated TCRs, with TCRs annotated for multiple antigens excluded. TCRdb passed the public sequencing reads through fastp at Q25 and MiXCR, retaining productive beta sequences. Identical CDR3 proteins give one entry, which carries the most common genes and DNA. TCRdb, not the original authors, processed these V and J calls. The table for this sample lists approximately 73,000 distinct CDR3 sequences; 9.5% to 15% of them were counted only once. The ten most abundant clones make up around 1.1% of the sample.

The V and J ends are trimmed by 0 bases and 5 bases, leaving 20 bases between them. From cysteine to phenylalanine, the CDR3 is 17 amino acids long. Kept here is only the CDR3 DNA, which spans 51 bases and is read in frame from base 1. The germline V gene specifies KGHSH as CDR1 and LQKENI as CDR2. The sample was whole blood. The receptor was derived from an adult who was a healthcare worker with PCR-confirmed SARS-CoV-2 infection or an uninfected control (not recorded which). The chain joins TRBV18 to TRBJ2-7; a tentative D match to TRBD1 spans 6 bases. Here the CDR3 is given as CASSPPRQANRPHEQYF. The DNA sequence is TGTGCCAGCTCACCACCCCGACAGGCTAACAGGCCCCACGAGCAGTACTTC.